This T cell receptor (beta chain) emerged from a study of shared clonotypes between healthy human individuals. Background on the study: Used for every donor were three CD4 naive, three CD4 memory, two CD8 naive and one CD8 memory plate.

Only Caucasian adults living in Nashville, Tennessee served as donors. A CD45RA+ naive subset and a CD45RA-negative memory subset were split from CD4+ cells. Sorted-subset replicate PCRs used around 200 ng DNA, 25,000 to 30,000 T cell genomes. Assay: immunoSEQ multiplex PCR; the TCRdb copy retains only in-frame clones and omits some. In the table there are around 2.3 million clones, under 97% of which are singletons. V was clipped by 7 bases and J by 1 base, with 14 bases between them. The CDR3 totals 14 residues. Germline CDR1 reads SGHTA; CDR2 reads FQGNSA. This sequence was found in a man aged 18-30 years in good health. The sequenced sample consisted of naive CD4+ T cells sorted from blood. Subset noted: CD45RA+ positively selected. This rearrangement joins TRBV7-2 to TRBJ2-7; possibly TRBD1 for D (5 bases). The CDR3 nucleotides read TGTGCCAGCACTCCGGGTAGACAGTCCTACGAGCAGTACTTC. Its protein product is CASTPGRQSYEQYF.